The 5 T cell receptor beta chains given below trace back to one sample, sequenced in a study of T cells after yellow fever vaccination. In TCRdb, the 5' RACE reads were re-called with MiXCR into one record per CDR3 protein. The sample has about 400,000 distinct CDR3 sequences, over 5% seen once. The material sequenced was PBMCs, taken 5 days after the yellow fever booster vaccination. These receptors came from a man aged 25-45 years who received the YFV17D yellow fever vaccine.

This clonotype was counted a few times. The rearrangement uses TRBV29-1 and TRBJ2-2; 10 nucleotides match TRBD1. J gave up 7 bases and V 6 bases, and 11 bases lay outside the gene matches. The CDR3 loop spans 15 amino acids. The germline CDR1 and CDR2 sequences are SQVTM and ANQGSEA. The CDR3 bases are TGCAGCGTCTTCCGGGACAGGGGTGGCGGCGGGGAGCTGTTTTTT. The encoded protein is CSVFRDRGGGGELFF.

The rearrangement joins TRBV29-1 to TRBJ2-2; no definite D call. V lost 7 bases to trimming and J lost 1 base, with 16 bases between them. Germline V gene sequence: CDR1 SQVTM, CDR2 ANQGSEA. The CDR3 covers 15 residues. CDR3 loop: CSATRAVGNTGELFF. In DNA, the CDR3 is TGCAGCGCCACCCGGGCGGTGGGGAACACCGGGGAGCTGTTTTTT.

The chain is built from TRBV12-3 or TRBV12-4 and TRBJ2-1; unclear D gene. This CDR3 region has 16 residues. V lost 6 bases and J lost 5, with 20 bases in between. The CDR3, as DNA: TGTGCCAGCAGCCCACCTCGACCCGACCCCCACAATGAGCAGTTCTTC. Its translation is CASSPPRPDPHNEQFF.

This clonotype was seen ten or more times. The rearrangement joins TRBV7-9 to TRBJ2-1, with D possibly TRBD1 on 5 matching bases. V dropped 1 base and J dropped 2 bases, with 12 bases sitting between them. This CDR3 has 16 residues. From germline, CDR1 is SEHNR and CDR2 FQNEAQ (reference sequence). This chain's CDR3 is CASSLEGEIPYNEQFF. The CDR3 DNA is TGTGCCAGCAGCTTAGAAGGGGAAATTCCCTACAATGAGCAGTTCTTC.

In this sample, this clonotype turned up once. It may be a read error: a sequence one base away is much more abundant. The rearrangement joins TRBV5-1 to TRBJ1-5, with unresolved D. This CDR3 contains 13 residues. Germline CDR1 is SGHRS and CDR2 is YFSETQ. This CDR3 is CASSPDYNQPPHF. CDR3 bases: TGCGCCAGCAGCCCCGACTACAATCAGCCCCCGCATTTT.